This T cell receptor (beta chain) stems from a study of T cells in Graves' hyperthyroidism and ophthalmopathy. Study-level findings and limits: A median around 6.8 months before onset, the model predicted ophthalmopathy. In the analysis, a 13 V-J model separated ophthalmopathy from stable hyperthyroidism.

It was roughly 10 ml of fresh peripheral blood that supplied the PBMCs. Authors of the study amplified TCR beta CDR3 regions from RNA transcripts. First-round RT-PCR with HTBI primers amplified the TCR CDR3 region. TCRdb fed the multiplex PCR reads into MiXCR, producing one record per CDR3 protein. The table shows around 760,000 distinct CDR3 sequences, with around 40% occurring only once. Germline V gene data show CDR1 as SGHVS and CDR2 as FNYEAQ. The CDR3 contains 13 residues. This clonotype was recorded only once. Its antigen remains unknown. At one end, the junction sequence differs from germline, possibly due to a read error.

The TCR comes from a woman between 40 and 55 years old with Graves' hyperthyroidism. This chain links TRBV7-6 with TRBJ2-3; D gene ambiguous. The sample was blood. As DNA, the CDR3 is TGTGCTAGCAGCTTTGGCCTTATAGATACGCAGTATTTT. Its translation: CASSFGLIDTQYF.